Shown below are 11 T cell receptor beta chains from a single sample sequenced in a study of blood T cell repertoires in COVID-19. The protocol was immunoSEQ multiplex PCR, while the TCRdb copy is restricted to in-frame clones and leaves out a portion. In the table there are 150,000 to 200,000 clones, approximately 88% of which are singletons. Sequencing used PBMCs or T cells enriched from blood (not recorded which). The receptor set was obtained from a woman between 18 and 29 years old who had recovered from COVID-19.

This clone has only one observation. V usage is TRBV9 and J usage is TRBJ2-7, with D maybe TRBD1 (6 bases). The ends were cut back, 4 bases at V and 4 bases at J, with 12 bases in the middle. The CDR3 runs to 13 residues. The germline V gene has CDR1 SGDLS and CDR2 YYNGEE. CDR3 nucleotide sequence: TGTGCCAGCAGCCAGGACACAGGGTACGAGCAGTACTTC. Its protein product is CASSQDTGYEQYF.

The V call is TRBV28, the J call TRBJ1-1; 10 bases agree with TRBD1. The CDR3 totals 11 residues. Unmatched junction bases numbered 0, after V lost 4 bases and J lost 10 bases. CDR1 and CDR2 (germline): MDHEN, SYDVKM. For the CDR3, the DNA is TGTGCCAGCAGTTGGACAGGGGGAGCTTTCTTT. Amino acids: CASSWTGGAFF.

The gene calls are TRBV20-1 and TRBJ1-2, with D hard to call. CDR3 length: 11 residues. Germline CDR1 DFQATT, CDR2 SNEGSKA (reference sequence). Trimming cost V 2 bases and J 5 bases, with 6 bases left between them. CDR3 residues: CSARHSYGYTF. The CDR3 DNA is TGCAGTGCTAGACACAGTTATGGCTACACCTTC.

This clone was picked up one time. Here the CDR3 DNA reads TGTGCCAGCAGTTTAGCGGGGATGAGGCCGAAAGAGACCCAGTACTTC. This translates into CASSLAGMRPKETQYF. The V gene is TRBV27, the J gene TRBJ2-5; perhaps TRBD2 as D (6 bases). There are 16 residues in the CDR3. V was clipped by 2 bases and J by 3 bases, with 16 bases between them. The germline gives CDR1 MNHEY, CDR2 SMNVEV (reference sequence).

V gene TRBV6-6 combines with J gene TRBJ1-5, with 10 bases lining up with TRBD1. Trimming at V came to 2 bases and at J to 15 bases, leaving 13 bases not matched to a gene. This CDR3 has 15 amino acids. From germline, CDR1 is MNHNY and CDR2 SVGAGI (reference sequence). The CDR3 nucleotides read TGTGCCAGCAGTTACGCGGCCGACCGGGACAGGGGACTGCATTTT. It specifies CASSYAADRDRGLHF.

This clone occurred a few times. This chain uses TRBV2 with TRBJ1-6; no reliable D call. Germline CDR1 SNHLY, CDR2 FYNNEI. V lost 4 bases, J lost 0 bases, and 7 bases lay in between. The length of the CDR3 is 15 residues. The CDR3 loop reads CASSVPSSYNSPLHF. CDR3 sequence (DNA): TGTGCCAGCAGTGTGCCGAGCTCCTATAATTCACCCCTCCACTTT.

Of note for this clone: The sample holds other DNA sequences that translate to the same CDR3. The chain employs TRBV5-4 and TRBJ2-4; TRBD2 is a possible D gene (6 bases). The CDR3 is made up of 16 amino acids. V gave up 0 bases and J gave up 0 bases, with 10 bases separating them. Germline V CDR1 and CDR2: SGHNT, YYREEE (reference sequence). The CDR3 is CASSLGGDLAKNIQYF. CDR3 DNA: TGTGCCAGCAGCTTGGGGGGGGACCTAGCCAAAAACATTCAGTACTTC.

The CDR3, as DNA: TGTGCCAGCAGCCCGAGTCAGGTCCACACAGATACGCAGTATTTT. It yields the protein CASSPSQVHTDTQYF. This chain joins TRBV3-1 (or the pseudogene TRBV3-2) and TRBJ2-3; D gene ambiguous. The CDR3 extends over 15 amino acids. From germline, CDR1 is LGHDT and CDR2 YNNKEL (reference sequence). The ends were cut back, 4 bases at V and 2 bases at J, with 13 bases in the middle.

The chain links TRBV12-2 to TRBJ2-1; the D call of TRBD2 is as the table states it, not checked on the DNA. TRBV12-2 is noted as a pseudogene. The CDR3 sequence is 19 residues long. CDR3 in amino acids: CASPTRGGLAYGTYNEQFF. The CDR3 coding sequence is TGTGCAAGTCCCACCCGGGGGGGACTAGCGTATGGTACCTACAATGAGCAGTTCTTC.

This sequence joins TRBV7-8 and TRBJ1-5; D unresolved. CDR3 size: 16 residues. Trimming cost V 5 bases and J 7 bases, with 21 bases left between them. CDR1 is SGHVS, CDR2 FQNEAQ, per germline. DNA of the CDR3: TGTGCCAGCAGCCGTTCGGCGAACGAGGGTACCCAGCCCCAGCATTTT. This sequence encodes CASSRSANEGTQPQHF.

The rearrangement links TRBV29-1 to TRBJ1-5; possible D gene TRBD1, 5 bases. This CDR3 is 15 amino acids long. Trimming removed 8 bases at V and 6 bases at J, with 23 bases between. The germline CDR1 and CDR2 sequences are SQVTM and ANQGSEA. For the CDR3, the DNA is TGCAGCCCAACCGGGGGGGTAGCAGGGTTTCAGCCCCAGCATTTT. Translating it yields CSPTGGVAGFQPQHF.